Sequencing of this TCR beta chain was carried out in a study of neurological immune-mediated disorders. Study conclusions and caveats: None of the CDR3 amino acid sequences of expanded clones were shared across subjects, and this suggested private repertoires in all groups. The greatest TCR clonal expansion occurred in HTLV-1-associated myelopathy and the least in multiple sclerosis, which fell below healthy controls.

With 10-nucleotide random UMIs, 5'RACE was used to make the cDNA. Each sequencing run yielded over 200 million TCR-beta sequences from 15-18 subjects. TCRdb used MiXCR to reprocess the 5' RACE reads, holding one entry per CDR3 protein. Here the sample spans about 79,000 distinct CDR3 sequences, 14% being singletons. Germline CDR1 and CDR2: SGDLS and YYNGEE. CDR3 length: 15 amino acids. Losses at the gene ends were 3 bases for V and 4 bases for J; bases not matched to a gene: 9. Note on this clonotype: What it binds is unknown.

Sequences were obtained from PBMCs. The chain has TRBV9 and TRBJ2-7; 8 nucleotides match TRBD1. The clonotype originates from a woman in her fifties or sixties in good health. The DNA of the CDR3 is TGTGCCAGCAGCGGACTCGGACAGGGAATATACGAGCAGTACTTC. This sequence encodes CASSGLGQGIYEQYF. The complete variable domain, with remaining parts taken from reference TRBV9 and TRBJ2-7, reads DSGVTQTPKHLITATGQRVTLRCSPRSGDLSVYWYQQSLDQGLQFLIQYYNGEERAKGNILERFSAQQFPDLHSELNLSSLELGDSALYFCASSGLGQGIYEQYFGPGTRLTVT.